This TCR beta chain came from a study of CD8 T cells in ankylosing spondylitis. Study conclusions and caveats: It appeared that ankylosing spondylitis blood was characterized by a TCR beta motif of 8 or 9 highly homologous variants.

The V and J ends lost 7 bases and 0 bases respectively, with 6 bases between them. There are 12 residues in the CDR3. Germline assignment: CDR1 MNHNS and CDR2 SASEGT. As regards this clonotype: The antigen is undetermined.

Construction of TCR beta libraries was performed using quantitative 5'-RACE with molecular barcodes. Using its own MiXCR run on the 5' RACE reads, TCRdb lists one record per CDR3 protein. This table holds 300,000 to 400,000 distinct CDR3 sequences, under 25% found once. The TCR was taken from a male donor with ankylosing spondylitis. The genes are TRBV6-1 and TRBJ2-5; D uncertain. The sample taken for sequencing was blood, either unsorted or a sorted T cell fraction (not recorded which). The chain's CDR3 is CASTMYQETQYF. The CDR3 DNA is TGTGCCAGCACGATGTACCAAGAGACCCAGTACTTC.